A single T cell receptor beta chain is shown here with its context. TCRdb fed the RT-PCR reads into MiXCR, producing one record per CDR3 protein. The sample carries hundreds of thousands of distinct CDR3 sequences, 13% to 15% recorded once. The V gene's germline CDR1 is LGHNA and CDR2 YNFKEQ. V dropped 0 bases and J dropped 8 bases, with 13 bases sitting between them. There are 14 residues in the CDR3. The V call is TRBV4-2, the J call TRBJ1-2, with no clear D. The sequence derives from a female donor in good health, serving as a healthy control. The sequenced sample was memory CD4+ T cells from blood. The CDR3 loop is CASSQEVSARGYTF. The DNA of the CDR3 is TGTGCCAGCAGCCAAGAGGTCTCAGCGCGCGGCTACACCTTC.